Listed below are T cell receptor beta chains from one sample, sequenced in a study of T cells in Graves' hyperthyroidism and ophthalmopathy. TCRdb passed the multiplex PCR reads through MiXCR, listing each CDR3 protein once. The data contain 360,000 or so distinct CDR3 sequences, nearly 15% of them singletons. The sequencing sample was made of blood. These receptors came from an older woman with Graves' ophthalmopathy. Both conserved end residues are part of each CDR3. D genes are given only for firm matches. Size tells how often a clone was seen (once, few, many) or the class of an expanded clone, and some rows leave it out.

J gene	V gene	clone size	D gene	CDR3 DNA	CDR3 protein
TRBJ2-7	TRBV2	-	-	-	CASSIYLCSVEISGYEQYF
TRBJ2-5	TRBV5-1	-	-	TGCGCCAGCAAAGAGCGGGTTCGTGAGACCCAGTACTTC	CASKERVRETQYF
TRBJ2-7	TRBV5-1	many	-	TGCGCCAGCAGCTTGGAAATGGGGTACGAGCAGTACTTC	CASSLEMGYEQYF
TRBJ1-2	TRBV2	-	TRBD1	TGTGCCAGCTGGGGACAGGGCCATGGCTACACCTTC	CASWGQGHGYTF
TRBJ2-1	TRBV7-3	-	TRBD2	TGTGCCAGCAGCTTATTGGGGACTAGCGGGATCAATGAGCAGTTCTTC	CASSLLGTSGINEQFF
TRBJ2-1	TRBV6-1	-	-	TGTGCCAGCCACAAAAGGGGAAATGAGCAGTTCTTC	CASHKRGNEQFF
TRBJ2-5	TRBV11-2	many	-	TGTGCCAGCAGCGCCCAGGGGGGGGTACCGGAGACCCAGTACTTC	CASSAQGGVPETQYF
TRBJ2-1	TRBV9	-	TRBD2	TGTGCCAGCAGCCCCCGAGCACTAGCGGGAGGGCCTAGGAATGAGCAGTTCTTC	CASSPRALAGGPRNEQFF
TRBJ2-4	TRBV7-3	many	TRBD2	TGTGCCAGCAGCTTAAGCGGGAGGGCGGACATTCAGTACTTC	CASSLSGRADIQYF
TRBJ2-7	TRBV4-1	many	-	TGCGCCAGCAGCCAAGATAAACAGGGTTGGGAGCAGTACTTC	CASSQDKQGWEQYF
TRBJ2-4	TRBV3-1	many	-	TGTGCCAGCAGCCCGCGAGTTGCAAGCATTGAAAACATTCAGTACTTC	CASSPRVASIENIQYF
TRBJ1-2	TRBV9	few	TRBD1	TGTGCCAGCAGCGTTCCAGGGGGACACTATGGCTACACCTTC	CASSVPGGHYGYTF
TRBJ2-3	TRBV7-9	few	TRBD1	TGTGCCAGCAGCTTACAGGGGGCCCCAGATACGCAGTATTTT	CASSLQGAPDTQYF
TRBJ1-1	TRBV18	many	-	TGTGCCAGCTCACCAGGGCCGGAAGGCACTGAAGCTTTCTTT	CASSPGPEGTEAFF
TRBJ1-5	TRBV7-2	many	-	TGTGCCAGCAGCCTGACAGGTGTTAGCAATCAGCCCCAGCATTTT	CASSLTGVSNQPQHF
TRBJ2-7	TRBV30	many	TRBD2	TGTGCCTGGAGTGAGCCTAGCGGGCGACAGTACTTC	CAWSEPSGRQYF
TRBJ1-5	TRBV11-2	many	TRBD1	TGTGCCAGCAGCTTAGGGCAGGGGGTAATCAATCAGCCCCAGCATTTT	CASSLGQGVINQPQHF
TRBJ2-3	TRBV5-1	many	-	TGCGCCAGCAGCCCCAGCTTAGCGATGGCAGATACGCAGTATTTT	CASSPSLAMADTQYF
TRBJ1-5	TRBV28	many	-	TGTGCCAGCAGTTTAGGGTCGGCACCAAGGGGCAATCAGCCCCAGCATTTT	CASSLGSAPRGNQPQHF
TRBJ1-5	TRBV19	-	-	TGTGCCAGTAGTATAGGTATGGGCAGCAATCAGCCCCAGCATTTT	CASSIGMGSNQPQHF
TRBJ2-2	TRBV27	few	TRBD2	TGTGCCAGCAGTTTTAGACTAGCGGGAGCCCTCACCGGGGAGCTGTTTTTT	CASSFRLAGALTGELFF
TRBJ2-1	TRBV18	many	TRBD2	TGTGCCAGCTCAAAACCGGGACTAGAGGGCAATGAGCAGTTCTTC	CASSKPGLEGNEQFF
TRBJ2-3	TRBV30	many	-	TGTGCCTGGAGTGTACATGCGATGGGGACAGATACGCAGTATTTT	CAWSVHAMGTDTQYF
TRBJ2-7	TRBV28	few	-	TGTGCCAGCACGAGCCCTGCTAGCAACAACGAGCAGTACTTC	CASTSPASNNEQYF
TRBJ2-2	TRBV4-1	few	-	TGCGCCAGCAGCCAAGTCCAGGGGACGAACACCGGGGAGCTGTTTTTT	CASSQVQGTNTGELFF
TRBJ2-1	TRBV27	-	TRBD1	TGTGCCAGCAGTTGGACAGGGGTAGTCACTGTGGAGCAGTTCTTC	CASSWTGVVTVEQFF
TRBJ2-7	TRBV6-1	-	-	TGTGCCAGCAGTGCGGAAAGAGGTTACGAGCAGTACTTC	CASSAERGYEQYF
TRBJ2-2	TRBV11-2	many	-	TGTGCCAGCAGATCAGGGGGGTTGGCCGGGGAGCTGTTTTTT	CASRSGGLAGELFF
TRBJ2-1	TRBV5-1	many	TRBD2	TGCGCCAGCAGCTTGGGTTGGACTAGTGGCAATGAGCAGTTCTTC	CASSLGWTSGNEQFF
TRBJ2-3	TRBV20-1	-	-	TGCAGTGCTAGTCACACGGGGGTTCCTACGCAGTATTTT	CSASHTGVPTQYF
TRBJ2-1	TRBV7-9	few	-	TGTGCCATGAATGAGCAGTTCTTC	CAMNEQFF
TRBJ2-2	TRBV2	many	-	TGTGCCAGCAGTCGGGGGTCGTTTGAAACCGGGGAGCTGTTTTTT	CASSRGSFETGELFF
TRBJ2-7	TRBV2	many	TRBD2	TGTGCCAGCAATCTAGCGGGCTACGAGCAGTACTTC	CASNLAGYEQYF
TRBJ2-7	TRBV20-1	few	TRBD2	TGCAGTGCTGACCGGACTAGCGGGAGTGGCGAGCGGTACTTC	CSADRTSGSGERYF
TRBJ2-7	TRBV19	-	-	TGTGCCAGTAGTAGTCGGCCCACCGGGACGGAAACCTACGAGCAGTACTTC	CASSSRPTGTETYEQYF
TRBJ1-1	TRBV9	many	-	TGTGCCAGCAGCGTAGGAGGGACGGTGAACACTGAAGCTTTCTTT	CASSVGGTVNTEAFF
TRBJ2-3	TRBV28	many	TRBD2	TGTGCCAGCAGTCTCCTGGGGCGGGAGGCAGATACGCAGTATTTT	CASSLLGREADTQYF
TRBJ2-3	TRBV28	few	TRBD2	TGTGCCAGCAGTTTAATGTCCGGGAGGTGGGAGGAGGTAGATACGCAGTATTTT	CASSLMSGRWEEVDTQYF
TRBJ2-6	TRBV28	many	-	TGTGCCAGCAGTTCCCCCCCGGGCTCTGGGGCCAACGTCCTGACTTTC	CASSSPPGSGANVLTF
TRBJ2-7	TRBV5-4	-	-	TGTGCCAGCAACCCGGAGGGAGACAGGTCCTACGAGCAGTACTTC	CASNPEGDRSYEQYF
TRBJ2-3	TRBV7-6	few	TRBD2	TGTGCCAGCAGCCACGGACTAGCGGGAGTAGATACGCAGTATTTT	CASSHGLAGVDTQYF
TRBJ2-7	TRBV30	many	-	TGTGCCTGGGGCAGGGGGCTGCGCGGGAGTTTTCGTCACGAGCAGTACTTC	CAWGRGLRGSFRHEQYF
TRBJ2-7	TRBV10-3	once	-	TGTGCCATTGGGATAGAAGAATATTACGAGCAGTACTTC	CAIGIEEYYEQYF
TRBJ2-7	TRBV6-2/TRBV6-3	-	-	TGTGCCAGCAGTTATGGGCCGGGACTGGGAGACTACGAGCAGTACTTC	CASSYGPGLGDYEQYF
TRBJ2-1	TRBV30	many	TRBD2	TGTGCCTGGACCTCGGGACTAGCGGGTCCCAATGAGCAGTTCTTC	CAWTSGLAGPNEQFF
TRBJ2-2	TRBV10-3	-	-	TGTGCCACAAGACAGGTCACTATGGACACCGGGGAGCTGTTTTTT	CATRQVTMDTGELFF
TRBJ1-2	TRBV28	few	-	TGTGCCAGCACCCTTCCGGACAGTCCCTATGGCTACACCTTC	CASTLPDSPYGYTF
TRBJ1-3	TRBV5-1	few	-	TGCGCCAGCTCCCCCACGACAGGAATGGAAAACACCATATATTTT	CASSPTTGMENTIYF
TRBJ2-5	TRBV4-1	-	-	TGCGCCAGCAGCCTTCCTGGGCCTGGGGGAGAGACCCAGTACTTC	CASSLPGPGGETQYF
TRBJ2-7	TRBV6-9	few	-	TGTGCCAGCAGTTATTCTAGAGGGTTCAGTCGAAAGTTTTCTCCACTGGGGGCCTACGAGCAGTACTTC	CASSYSRGFSRKFSPLGAYEQYF
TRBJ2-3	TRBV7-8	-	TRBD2	TGTGCCAGCAGCTTAGGCGCTAGCGGGAGGGCTATCCTAGATACGCAGTATTTT	CASSLGASGRAILDTQYF
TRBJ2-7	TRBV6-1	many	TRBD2	TGTGCCAGCAGGCGCGGGAGCGGGGGGCAAGGCGAGCAGTACTTC	CASRRGSGGQGEQYF
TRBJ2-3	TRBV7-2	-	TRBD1	TGTGCCAGCAGCTTAGTTGGGACAGGGGGCGCAGATACGCAGTATTTT	CASSLVGTGGADTQYF
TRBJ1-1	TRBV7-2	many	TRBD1	TGTGCCAGCAGCGGGACAGGGGTGCACACTGAAGCTTTCTTT	CASSGTGVHTEAFF
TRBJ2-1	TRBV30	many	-	TGTGCCTGGAGTCTTGGCGCTGAGCAGTTCTTC	CAWSLGAEQFF
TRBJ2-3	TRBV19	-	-	TGTGCCAGTAGTATGAGTACGGTGGGGGCAGATACGCAGTATTTT	CASSMSTVGADTQYF
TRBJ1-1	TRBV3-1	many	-	TGTGCCAGCAGCCATGGAGTCGTAGCTTTCTTT	CASSHGVVAFF
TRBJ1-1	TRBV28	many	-	TGTGCCAGCAGTTTAAGACAGGCAAACACTGAAGCTTTCTTT	CASSLRQANTEAFF
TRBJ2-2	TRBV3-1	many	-	TGTGCCAGCAGCCCACGGGCCGCGACAGGAGAGAACACCGGGGAGCTGTTTTTT	CASSPRAATGENTGELFF